These 32 T cell receptor beta chains came from one sample sequenced in a study of T cell responses to AZD1222 COVID-19 vaccine. Some clones are missing from TCRdb's copy, which holds only in-frame ones; the method was immunoSEQ multiplex PCR. The profile covers about 150,000 clones, with 90% to 95% appearing a single time and about 1.4% taken by the ten largest. The source material was peripheral blood, sampled 28 days after the second AZD1222 dose. These receptor sequences come from an adult who received the AZD1222 COVID-19 vaccine.

In the case of this clone: This sample also contains other DNA sequences that code for the same CDR3. This chain joins TRBV13 and TRBJ1-4; D might be TRBD1 (6 bases). V was cut by 3 bases and J by 7 bases, with 12 bases left in between. Germline V gives CDR1 PRHDT, CDR2 FYEKMQ (reference sequence). The CDR3 is 14 amino acids. The CDR3 DNA sequence: TGTGCCAGCAGCTTGGGGGGCGCCGGTGAAAAACTGTTTTTT. Translated, it gives CASSLGGAGEKLFF.

The V and J genes are TRBV4-1 and TRBJ2-1; D remains unclear. Trimming removed 1 base from V and 6 bases from J, with 7 bases in between. Germline-derived CDR1 and CDR2 are MGHRA and YSYEKL. This CDR3 region has 13 residues. The CDR3 coding sequence is TGCGCCAGCAGCCAAGTTGAGGCCAATGAGCAGTTCTTC. It codes for CASSQVEANEQFF.

The chain employs TRBV11-2 and TRBJ2-3; D remains unclear. The CDR3 covers 14 residues. Trimming stripped 0 bases from V and 3 bases from J, with 7 bases between. CDR1 is SGHAT, CDR2 FQNNGV, per germline. The CDR3 region is CASSLDRRTDTQYF. The CDR3 coding sequence is TGTGCCAGCAGCTTAGATCGCAGAACAGATACGCAGTATTTT.

This clone was recorded once. This chain connects TRBV6-5 to TRBJ2-5; the D is unclear. The V gene lost 2 bases and the J gene lost 5 bases, with 3 bases spanning the gap. The CDR3 extends over 11 amino acids. Germline CDR1 and CDR2: MNHEY and SVGAGI. CDR3 protein: CASSYRETQYF. As DNA, the CDR3 is TGTGCCAGCAGTTACCGGGAGACCCAGTACTTC.

This clone was detected a few times. The chain uses TRBV14 and TRBJ2-3; D is unclear. Trimming took off 5 bases at V and 1 base at J, with 16 bases between the two ends. Germline lookup yields CDR1 SGHDN and CDR2 FVKESK. CDR3 length: 16 residues. CDR3 DNA: TGTGCCAGCAGCGGGCAGGCCGTCCGAGGCACAGATACGCAGTATTTT. Its protein product is CASSGQAVRGTDTQYF. Filled out from reference TRBV14 and TRBJ2-3, the complete variable domain reads EAGVTQFPSHSVIEKGQTVTLRCDPISGHDNLYWYRRVMGKEIKFLLHFVKESKQDESGMPNNRFLAERTGGTYSTLKVQPAELEDSGVYFCASSGQAVRGTDTQYFGPGTRLTVL.

The chain links TRBV27 to TRBJ2-3; D remains unclear. From germline, CDR1 is MNHEY and CDR2 SMNVEV (reference sequence). CDR3 size: 12 residues. Trimming removed 4 bases at V and 4 bases at J, with 6 bases between. The CDR3 DNA reads TGTGCCAGCAGTTCCCTCCCAGATACGCAGTATTTT. Its translation is CASSSLPDTQYF.

V gene TRBV5-6 combines with J gene TRBJ1-2; TRBD1 matches at 9 bases. Germline trimming cut 4 bases from V and 9 bases from J; bases unmatched to any gene: 16. Germline CDR1 reads SGHDT; CDR2 reads YYEEEE. The CDR3 is 16 residues long. The DNA for the CDR3 is TGTGCCAGCAGCCTCGGTCAGCGGGACAGGGCGTCAAGCTACACCTTC. Residues: CASSLGQRDRASSYTF.

This clone was detected only once. This sequence joins TRBV3-1 (or the pseudogene TRBV3-2) and TRBJ1-4; D gene uncertain. The germline gives CDR1 LGHDT, CDR2 YNNKEL (reference sequence). This CDR3 has 15 residues. Deletions cut 4 bases from V and 8 bases from J, with 17 bases between. This CDR3 reads CASSPAGFNKEKLFF. The CDR3 bases are TGTGCCAGCAGCCCGGCGGGGTTCAATAAGGAAAAACTGTTTTTT.

The CDR3 DNA reads as TGTGCCAGCGGCGGATATGGCTACACCTTC. The encoded protein is CASGGYGYTF. The rearrangement links TRBV12-3 or TRBV12-4 to TRBJ1-2, with unresolved D. The CDR3 is 10 amino acids. Trimming pared 8 bases from V and 5 bases from J, leaving 6 bases between.

The sample holds one count of this clone. This rearrangement joins TRBV15 to TRBJ2-2; 10 nucleotides agree with TRBD1. This CDR3 comprises 15 residues. Looked up from germline, CDR1 is LNHNV and CDR2 is YYDKDF (reference sequence). Trimming took 4 bases from V and 5 from J; bases not matched to a gene: 4. The CDR3, as DNA: TGTGCCACCAGCATCTGGACAGGGGGAACCGGGGAGCTGTTTTTT. Translated, it gives CATSIWTGGTGELFF. The variable domain in full, completed from reference TRBV15 and TRBJ2-2, reads DAMVIQNPRYQVTQFGKPVTLSCSQTLNHNVMYWYQQKSSQAPKLLFHYYDKDFNNEADTPDNFQSRRPNTSFCFLDIRSPGLGDTAMYLCATSIWTGGTGELFFGEGSRLTVL.

CDR3 loop: CASSEGGSPLHF. The CDR3 nucleotides read TGTGCCAGCTCGGAAGGGGGTTCACCCCTCCACTTT. J is TRBJ1-6 and V is TRBV18, with D perhaps TRBD1 (6 bases). The CDR3 totals 12 residues. The V gene's germline CDR1 is KGHSH and CDR2 LQKENI. Trimming shortened V by 6 bases and J by 9 bases, and 9 bases separated the two germline ends. Filled out from reference TRBV18 and TRBJ1-6, the complete variable domain reads NAGVMQNPRHLVRRRGQEARLRCSPMKGHSHVYWYRQLPEEGLKFMVYLQKENIIDESGMPKERFSAEFPKEGPSILRIQQVVRGDSAAYFCASSEGGSPLHFGNGTRLTVT.

This rearrangement joins TRBV13 to TRBJ1-6, with 9 positions matching TRBD1. The length of the CDR3 is 14 residues. Germline CDR1 reads PRHDT; CDR2 reads FYEKMQ (reference sequence). The V and J ends lost 5 bases and 10 bases, in that order; junction bases with no gene match: 6. The CDR3 DNA is TGTGCCAGCAGCCCGGACAGGGGCGTATCACCCCTCCACTTT. Translation gives CASSPDRGVSPLHF.

This chain joins TRBV11-2 and TRBJ2-7; no definite D call. Looked up from germline, CDR1 is SGHAT and CDR2 is FQNNGV. This CDR3 has 11 residues. V was shortened by 3 bases and J by 6 bases, with 6 bases between the two germline ends. This CDR3 reads CASSFGPEQYF. DNA of the CDR3: TGTGCCAGCAGCTTTGGTCCCGAGCAGTACTTC.

The chain carries TRBV27 and TRBJ1-6; maybe TRBD1 (6 bases). Germline assignment: CDR1 MNHEY and CDR2 SMNVEV (reference sequence). Trimming left V 3 bases short and J 6 bases short, with 12 bases between. The CDR3 loop spans 15 amino acids. In DNA form, the CDR3 reads TGTGCCAGCAGTTTTGGGGGAGGGGGTAATTCACCCCTCCACTTT. This gives the protein CASSFGGGGNSPLHF.

This clone was detected once. The V gene is TRBV28, the J gene TRBJ2-3; D is tentatively TRBD1 or TRBD2 (6 bases each). The CDR3 totals 14 residues. Germline CDR1 and CDR2: MDHEN and SYDVKM. V lost 10 bases to trimming and J lost 2 bases, with 16 bases between them. Here the CDR3 reads CATRRDILTDTQYF. The DNA of the CDR3 is TGTGCCACTCGGAGGGACATACTCACAGATACGCAGTATTTT.

This sequence joins TRBV7-2 and TRBJ1-1; D may be TRBD1 (5 bases). V lost 1 base, J lost 4 bases, and 16 bases lay in between. This CDR3 contains 16 residues. Per germline, CDR1 SGHTA and CDR2 FQGNSA. As DNA, the CDR3 is TGTGCCAGCAGCTTAGGGGGAGGGGTGCAGGTCACTGAAGCTTTCTTT. It translates to CASSLGGGVQVTEAFF.

The chain joins TRBV18 to TRBJ2-3, with D perhaps matching TRBD1 (5 bases). Between the trimmed V and J ends, which lost 4 bases and 2 bases, there was a span of 13 bases. The CDR3 runs 15 residues. CDR1 and CDR2 (germline): KGHSH, LQKENI. The CDR3 loop reads CASSRGGGSTDTQYF. The CDR3 nucleotides read TGTGCCAGCTCACGGGGCGGCGGATCCACAGATACGCAGTATTTT.

The rearrangement joins TRBV5-7 to TRBJ1-1, with D tentatively TRBD1 (5 bases). TRBV5-7 is an ORF; its function is uncertain. This CDR3 region has 15 residues. V was trimmed by 4 bases and J by 5 bases, leaving 18 bases between them. CDR3 bases: TGTGCCAGCAGCCATGGAATCGGGGGGAGAACTGAAGCTTTCTTT. It specifies CASSHGIGGRTEAFF.

CDR3 nucleotides: TGTGCCAGCAGCGCCAACAGGGACCGGCCCCAGCATTTT. Encoded protein: CASSANRDRPQHF. The V and J genes are TRBV11-2 and TRBJ1-5, with a tentative D call TRBD1 (6 bases). The CDR3 is 13 amino acids. The V gene lost 5 bases and the J gene lost 9 bases, with 14 bases spanning the gap. Germline V gene sequence: CDR1 SGHAT, CDR2 FQNNGV.

This chain links TRBV19 with TRBJ1-3, with D possibly TRBD1 on 6 matching bases. Germline V gives CDR1 LNHDA, CDR2 SQIVND (reference sequence). The V end lost 5 bases, the J end lost 4 bases, and 15 bases lay between the germline ends. This CDR3 comprises 15 residues. CDR3 nucleotides: TGTGCCAGTAGTTACGTTCCAGGGGTCGGAAACACCATATATTTT. Translating it yields CASSYVPGVGNTIYF.

The chain recombines TRBV5-1 with TRBJ1-1; 7 bases are a match to TRBD1. Germline V CDR1 and CDR2: SGHRS, YFSETQ. V lost 4 bases to trimming and J lost 1 base; unmatched junction nucleotides: 7. The CDR3 covers 15 residues. The CDR3, as DNA: TGCGCCAGCAGCCACGACAGGGTCGGGAACACTGAAGCTTTCTTT. This sequence encodes CASSHDRVGNTEAFF. The whole variable domain, remainder taken from reference TRBV5-1 and TRBJ1-1, is KAGVTQTPRYLIKTRGQQVTLSCSPISGHRSVSWYQQTPGQGLQFLFEYFSETQRNKGNFPGRFSGRQFSNSRSEMNVSTLELGDSALYLCASSHDRVGNTEAFFGQGTRLTVV.

This clone was counted a single time. This chain uses TRBV28 with TRBJ1-1; tentatively, D is TRBD1 (6 bases). The CDR3 has 14 amino acids. V dropped 2 bases and J dropped 3 bases, with 10 bases sitting between them. Per germline, CDR1 MDHEN and CDR2 SYDVKM. CDR3 in DNA: TGTGCCAGCAGTTTAGGAGGGGGGGACACTGAAGCTTTCTTT. Its translation is CASSLGGGDTEAFF.

The chain couples TRBV7-5 to TRBJ2-7; the D call of TRBD2 is as the table states it, not checked on the DNA. TRBV7-5 is recorded as a pseudogene. CDR3 length equals 11 residues. CDR3 sequence: CARSLVREQYF. In DNA form, the CDR3 reads TGTGCCAGAAGCTTAGTTCGCGAGCAGTACTTC.

This clone was found a few times. This chain links TRBV10-1 with TRBJ2-2, with TRBD2 as a possible D gene (6 bases). The CDR3 covers 14 residues. CDR1 and CDR2 from the germline V gene are WNHNN and SYGVQD (reference sequence). V lost 7 bases to trimming and J lost 5 bases, with 14 bases between them. For the CDR3, the DNA is TGCGCCAGCAATCCGGGAGTTGGTACCGGGGAGCTGTTTTTT. It translates to CASNPGVGTGELFF.

The chain has TRBV18 and TRBJ2-2; possibly TRBD1 for D (6 bases). This CDR3 region has 17 residues. Germline CDR1 reads KGHSH; CDR2 reads LQKENI. V was pared by 2 bases and J by 5 bases, with 18 bases between. CDR3 in amino acids: CASSPTLQATGTGELFF. The CDR3 DNA is TGTGCCAGCTCACCAACGTTACAGGCGACAGGTACCGGGGAGCTGTTTTTT.

This chain joins TRBV2 and TRBJ2-1, with 12 bases aligning to TRBD2. V gave up 4 bases and J gave up 6 bases; unmatched junction bases: 7. The CDR3 contains 16 residues. The germline V gene has CDR1 SNHLY and CDR2 FYNNEI. CDR3 amino acids: CASSAPLAGGTNEQFF. CDR3 nucleotides: TGTGCCAGCAGTGCGCCACTAGCGGGGGGAACCAATGAGCAGTTCTTC.

The J gene is TRBJ2-3, the V gene TRBV4-2; 13 bases are shared with TRBD2. The CDR3 loop spans 16 amino acids. With V trimmed by 2 bases and J by 6 bases, 5 bases remained unmatched. CDR1 LGHNA and CDR2 YNFKEQ come from the germline V gene. The CDR3 nucleotides read TGTGCCAGCAGCCAACTTACTAGCGGGGGGGGTGATACGCAGTATTTT. Residues: CASSQLTSGGGDTQYF.

This clone was detected once. The chain links TRBV5-1 to TRBJ2-3; 7 bases fit TRBD2. The CDR3 has 15 residues. Trimming removed 5 bases from V and 0 bases from J; junction bases left unmatched: 6. CDR1 is SGHRS and CDR2 is YFSETQ in the germline V gene. CDR3 sequence (DNA): TGCGCCAGCAGGAGACTAGCTCCTAGCACAGATACGCAGTATTTT. Protein product: CASRRLAPSTDTQYF.

The chain combines TRBV5-1 with TRBJ1-3, with a tentative D call TRBD1 (5 bases). This CDR3 has 15 amino acids. The V gene lost 0 bases and the J gene lost 4 bases, with 11 bases spanning the gap. The germline V gene encodes CDR1 SGHRS and CDR2 YFSETQ. CDR3 nucleotide sequence: TGCGCCAGCAGCTTGGGGGACGGAACGGGAAACACCATATATTTT. It specifies CASSLGDGTGNTIYF.

V gene TRBV7-9 combines with J gene TRBJ2-6, with a weak D call TRBD1 (5 bases). Deletions cut 6 bases from V and 0 bases from J, with 9 bases between. This CDR3 contains 15 residues. Germline CDR1 SEHNR, CDR2 FQNEAQ (reference sequence). The CDR3 protein is CASSYRSSGANVLTF. The CDR3 nucleotides are TGTGCCAGCAGTTACAGGAGCTCTGGGGCCAACGTCCTGACTTTC.

V and J are TRBV27 and TRBJ1-5, with D unclear. Germline lookup yields CDR1 MNHEY and CDR2 SMNVEV (reference sequence). There are 14 residues in the CDR3. With 5 bases removed from V and 1 base from J, the gap between germline ends came to 9 bases. CDR3 sequence (DNA): TGTGCCAGCAGTGAAATCGGGAGCAATCAGCCCCAGCATTTT. The encoded protein is CASSEIGSNQPQHF.

This rearrangement joins TRBV18 to TRBJ2-1, with D possibly called TRBD1 or TRBD2 (5 bases each). This CDR3 has 15 residues. Germline V gene sequence: CDR1 KGHSH, CDR2 LQKENI. The V and J ends lost 3 bases and 4 bases respectively, with 13 bases between them. The CDR3 protein is CASSPGRGLYNEQFF. The CDR3 DNA follows: TGTGCCAGCTCACCGGGACGCGGATTGTACAATGAGCAGTTCTTC.